This T cell receptor beta chain originates from a study of OX40 agonist ivuxolimab in advanced cancers. The germline CDR1 and CDR2 sequences are LNHDA and SQIVND (reference sequence). The junction had 9 bases not matched to a gene; V was cut back by 6 bases and J by 1 base. CDR3 length equals 16 residues. Points on this clone: Its antigen is not known.

This table comes from immunoSEQ multiplex PCR, and its TCRdb copy is limited to in-frame clones, with some not included. The sample carries around 94,000 clones, approximately 92% recorded once. Study findings and constraints: There was clonal expansion of CD4+ and CD8+ blood T cells by week 6 at 0.1 to 3.0 mg/kg. Expanded clones belonging to CD8+ T cells outnumbered, on average, those of CD4+.

This TCR was sampled from an adult with an advanced solid tumor such as melanoma, head and neck, liver or kidney cancer. The sample consisted of CD4+ or CD8+ T cells sorted from blood, taken in a trial of the OX40 agonist ivuxolimab. The V and J genes are TRBV19 and TRBJ2-3; 8 bases agree with TRBD2. The CDR3 region has the DNA TGTGCCAGTAGGCCAGGCGGGGGGCCCGGCACAGATACGCAGTATTTT. It specifies CASRPGGGPGTDTQYF.